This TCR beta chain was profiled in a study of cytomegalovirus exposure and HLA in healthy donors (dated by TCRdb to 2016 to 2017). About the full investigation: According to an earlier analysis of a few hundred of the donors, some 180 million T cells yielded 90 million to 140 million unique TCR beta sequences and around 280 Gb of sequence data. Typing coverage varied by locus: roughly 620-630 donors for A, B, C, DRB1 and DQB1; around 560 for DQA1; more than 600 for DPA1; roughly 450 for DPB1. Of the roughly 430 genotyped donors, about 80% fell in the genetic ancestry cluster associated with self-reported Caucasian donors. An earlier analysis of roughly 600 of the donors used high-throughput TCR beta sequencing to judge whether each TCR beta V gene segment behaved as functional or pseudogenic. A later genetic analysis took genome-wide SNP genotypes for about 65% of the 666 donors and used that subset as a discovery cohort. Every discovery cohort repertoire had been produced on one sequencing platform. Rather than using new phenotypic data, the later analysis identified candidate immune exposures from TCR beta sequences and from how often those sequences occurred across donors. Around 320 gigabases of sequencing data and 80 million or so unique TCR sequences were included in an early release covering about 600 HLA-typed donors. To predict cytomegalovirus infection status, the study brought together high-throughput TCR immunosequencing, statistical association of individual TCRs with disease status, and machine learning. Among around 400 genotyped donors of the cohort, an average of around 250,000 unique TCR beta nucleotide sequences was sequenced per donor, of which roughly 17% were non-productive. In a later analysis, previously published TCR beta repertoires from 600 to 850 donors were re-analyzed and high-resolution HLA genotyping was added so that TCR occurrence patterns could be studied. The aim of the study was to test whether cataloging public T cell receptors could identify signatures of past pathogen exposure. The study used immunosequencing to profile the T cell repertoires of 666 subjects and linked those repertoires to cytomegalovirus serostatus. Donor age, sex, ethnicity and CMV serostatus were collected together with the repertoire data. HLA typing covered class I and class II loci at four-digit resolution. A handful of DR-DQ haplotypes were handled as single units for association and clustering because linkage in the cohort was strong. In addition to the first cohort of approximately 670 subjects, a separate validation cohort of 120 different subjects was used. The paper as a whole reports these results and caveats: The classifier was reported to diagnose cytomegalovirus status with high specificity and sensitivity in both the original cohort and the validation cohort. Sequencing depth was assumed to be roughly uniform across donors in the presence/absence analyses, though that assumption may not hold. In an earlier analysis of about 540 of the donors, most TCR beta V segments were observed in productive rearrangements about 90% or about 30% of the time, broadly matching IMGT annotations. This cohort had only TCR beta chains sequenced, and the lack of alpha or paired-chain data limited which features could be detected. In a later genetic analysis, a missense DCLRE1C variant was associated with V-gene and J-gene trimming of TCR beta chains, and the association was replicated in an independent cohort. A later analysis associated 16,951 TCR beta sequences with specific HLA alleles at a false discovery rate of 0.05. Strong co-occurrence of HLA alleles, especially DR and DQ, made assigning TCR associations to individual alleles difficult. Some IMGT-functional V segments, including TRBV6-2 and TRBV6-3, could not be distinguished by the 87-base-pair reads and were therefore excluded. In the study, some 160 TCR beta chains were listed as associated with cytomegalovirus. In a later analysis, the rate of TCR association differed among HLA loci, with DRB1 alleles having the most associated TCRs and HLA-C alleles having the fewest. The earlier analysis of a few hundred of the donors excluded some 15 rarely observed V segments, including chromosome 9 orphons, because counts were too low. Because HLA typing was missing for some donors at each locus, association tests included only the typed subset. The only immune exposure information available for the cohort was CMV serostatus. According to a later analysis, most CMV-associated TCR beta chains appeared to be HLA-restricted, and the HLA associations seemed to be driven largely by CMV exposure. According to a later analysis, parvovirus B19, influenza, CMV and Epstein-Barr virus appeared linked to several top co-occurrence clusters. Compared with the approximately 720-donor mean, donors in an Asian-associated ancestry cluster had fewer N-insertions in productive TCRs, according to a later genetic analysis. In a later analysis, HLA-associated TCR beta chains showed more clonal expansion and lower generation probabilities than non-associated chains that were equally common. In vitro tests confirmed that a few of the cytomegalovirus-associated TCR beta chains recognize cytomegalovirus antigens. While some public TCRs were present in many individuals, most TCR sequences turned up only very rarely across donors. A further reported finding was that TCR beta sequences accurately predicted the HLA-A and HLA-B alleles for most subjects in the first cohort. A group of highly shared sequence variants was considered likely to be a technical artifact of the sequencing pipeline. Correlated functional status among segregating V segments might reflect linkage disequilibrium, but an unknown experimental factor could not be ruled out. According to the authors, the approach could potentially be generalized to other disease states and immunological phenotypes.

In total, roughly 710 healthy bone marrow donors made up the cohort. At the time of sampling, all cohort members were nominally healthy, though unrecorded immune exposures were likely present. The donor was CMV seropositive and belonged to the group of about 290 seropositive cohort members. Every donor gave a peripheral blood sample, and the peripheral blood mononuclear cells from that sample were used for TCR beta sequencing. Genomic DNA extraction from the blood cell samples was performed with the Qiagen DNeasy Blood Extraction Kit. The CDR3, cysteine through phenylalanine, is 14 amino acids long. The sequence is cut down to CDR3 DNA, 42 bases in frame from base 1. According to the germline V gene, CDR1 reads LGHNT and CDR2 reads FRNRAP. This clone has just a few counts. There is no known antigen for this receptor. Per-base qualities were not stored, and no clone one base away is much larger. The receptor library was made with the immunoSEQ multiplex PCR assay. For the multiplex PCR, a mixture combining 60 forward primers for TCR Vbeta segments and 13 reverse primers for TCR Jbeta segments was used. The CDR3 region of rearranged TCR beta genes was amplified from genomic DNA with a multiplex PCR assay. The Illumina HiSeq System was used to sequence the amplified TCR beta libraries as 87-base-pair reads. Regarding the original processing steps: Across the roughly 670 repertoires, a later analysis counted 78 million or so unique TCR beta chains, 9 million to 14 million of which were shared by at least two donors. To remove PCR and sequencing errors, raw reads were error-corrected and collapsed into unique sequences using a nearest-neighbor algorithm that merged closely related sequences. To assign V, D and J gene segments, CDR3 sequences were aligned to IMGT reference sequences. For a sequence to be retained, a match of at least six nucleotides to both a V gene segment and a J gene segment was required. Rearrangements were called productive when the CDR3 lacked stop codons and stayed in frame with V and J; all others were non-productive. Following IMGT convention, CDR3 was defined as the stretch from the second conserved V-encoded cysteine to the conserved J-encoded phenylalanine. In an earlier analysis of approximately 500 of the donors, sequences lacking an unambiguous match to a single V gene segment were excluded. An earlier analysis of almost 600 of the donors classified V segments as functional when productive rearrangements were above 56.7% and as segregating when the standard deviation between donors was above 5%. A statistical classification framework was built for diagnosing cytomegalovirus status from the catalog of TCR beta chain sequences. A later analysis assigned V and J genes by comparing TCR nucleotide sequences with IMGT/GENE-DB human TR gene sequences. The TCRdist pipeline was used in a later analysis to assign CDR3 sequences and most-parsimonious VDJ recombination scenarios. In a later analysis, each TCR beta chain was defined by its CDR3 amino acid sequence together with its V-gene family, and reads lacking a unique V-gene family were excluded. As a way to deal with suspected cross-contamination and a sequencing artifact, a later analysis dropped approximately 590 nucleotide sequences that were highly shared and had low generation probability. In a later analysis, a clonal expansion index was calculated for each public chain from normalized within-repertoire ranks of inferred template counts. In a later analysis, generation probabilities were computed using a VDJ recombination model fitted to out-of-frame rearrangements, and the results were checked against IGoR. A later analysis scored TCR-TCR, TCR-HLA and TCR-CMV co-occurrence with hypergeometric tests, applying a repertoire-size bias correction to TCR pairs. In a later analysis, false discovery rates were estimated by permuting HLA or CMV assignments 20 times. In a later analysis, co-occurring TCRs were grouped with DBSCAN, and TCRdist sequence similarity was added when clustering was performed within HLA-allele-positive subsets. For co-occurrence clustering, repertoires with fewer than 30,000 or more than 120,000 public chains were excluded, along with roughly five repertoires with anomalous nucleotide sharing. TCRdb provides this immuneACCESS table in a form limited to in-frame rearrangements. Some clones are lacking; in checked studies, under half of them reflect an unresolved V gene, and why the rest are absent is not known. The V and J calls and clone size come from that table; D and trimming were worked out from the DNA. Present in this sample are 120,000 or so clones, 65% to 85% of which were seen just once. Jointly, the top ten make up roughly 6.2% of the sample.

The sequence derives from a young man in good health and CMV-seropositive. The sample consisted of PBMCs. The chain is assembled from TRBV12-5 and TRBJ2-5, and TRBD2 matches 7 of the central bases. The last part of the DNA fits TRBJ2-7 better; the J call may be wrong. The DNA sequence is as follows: TGTGCTAGTGGTGGGGGGGACGGACGCTACGAGCAGTACTTC. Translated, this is CASGGGDGRYEQYF.